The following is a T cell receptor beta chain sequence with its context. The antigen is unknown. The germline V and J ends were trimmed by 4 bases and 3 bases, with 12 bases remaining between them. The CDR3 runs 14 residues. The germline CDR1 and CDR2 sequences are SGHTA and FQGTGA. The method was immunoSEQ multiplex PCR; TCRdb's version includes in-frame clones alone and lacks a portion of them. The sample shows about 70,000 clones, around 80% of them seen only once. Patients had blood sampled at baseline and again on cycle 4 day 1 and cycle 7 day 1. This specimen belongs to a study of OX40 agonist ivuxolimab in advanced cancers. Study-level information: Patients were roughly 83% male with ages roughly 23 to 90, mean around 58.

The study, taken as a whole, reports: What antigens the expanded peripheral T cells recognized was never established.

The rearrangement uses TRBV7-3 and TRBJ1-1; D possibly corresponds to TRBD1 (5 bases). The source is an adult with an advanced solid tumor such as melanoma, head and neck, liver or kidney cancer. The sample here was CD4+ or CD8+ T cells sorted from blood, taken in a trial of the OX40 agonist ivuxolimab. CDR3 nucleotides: TGTGCCAGCAGCTCGTACGTGGGGGACACTGAAGCTTTCTTT. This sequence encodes CASSSYVGDTEAFF.